The clone carrying this TCR beta chain has ten or more counts. This CDR3 spans 13 amino acids. Per germline, CDR1 DFQATT and CDR2 SNEGSKA (reference sequence). Trimming cost V 6 bases and J 3 bases; bases outside gene matches: 5. The data were taken from a study of spatial heterogeneity in lung cancer. TCRdb used MiXCR to reprocess the 5' RACE reads, holding one entry per CDR3 protein. The sample records around 15,000 distinct CDR3 sequences, almost 8% being singletons. Time point in this sample: sample taken at primary tumor resection. The study sequenced unsorted whole RNA from tumor, nontumor lung or frozen PBMC.

The chain has TRBV20-1 and TRBJ2-3; 8 bases match TRBD1. The material sequenced was PBMCs, taken at surgery. This sequence originates from a female donor with early-stage non-small cell lung cancer. CDR3 residues: CSAQGDRTDTQYF. CDR3 DNA: TGCAGTGCACAAGGGGACAGGACAGATACGCAGTATTTT.